These T cell receptor beta chains were read from a single sample in a study of T cell changes during pregnancy in multiple sclerosis. TCRdb's table, derived via immunoSEQ multiplex PCR, lists solely in-frame clones and lacks some. The table has around 52,000 clones, roughly 89% seen once. The sequenced sample consisted of peripheral blood from another person, used as feeder cells. These receptor sequences come from a human donor whose cells served as feeder cells for cultures in a pregnancy study. CDR3s include the opening cysteine and the closing phenylalanine or tryptophan. D genes are given only for firm matches. A clone size is listed for some rows: how often the clone was seen (once, few, many), or a class if it is expanded.

clone_size	v_call	j_call	d_call	cdr3_nt	cdr3_aa
-	TRBV4-2	TRBJ1-2	-	TGTGCCAGCAGCTCCCGACCGGAAAACTATGGCTACACCTTC	CASSSRPENYGYTF
-	TRBV29-1	TRBJ2-1	-	TGCAGCGTTGAAAGGGCGAGGGGATACAATGAGCAGTTCTTC	CSVERARGYNEQFF
-	TRBV10-3	TRBJ2-7	-	TGTGCCATCAGTGGGTCTCAACTTCCCTACGAGCAGTACTTC	CAISGSQLPYEQYF
-	TRBV6-6	TRBJ1-1	-	TGTGCCAGCAGTTACGTGGACACTGAAGCTTTCTTT	CASSYVDTEAFF
-	TRBV7-3	TRBJ1-5	-	TGTGCCAGCAGCGCCACGGGACCGGAGATCCAGCCCCAGCATTTT	CASSATGPEIQPQHF
-	TRBV4-2	TRBJ1-2	-	TGTGCCAGCAGCCAAGCGGGACTCGATCGGGGCTACACCTTC	CASSQAGLDRGYTF
-	TRBV10-3	TRBJ1-1	TRBD1	TGTGCCATCAGCTTGGACAGGGAGGGTGCTTTCTTT	CAISLDREGAFF
-	TRBV4-1	TRBJ2-1	TRBD2	TGCGCCAGCAGCCAAGGCCGACTAGCGGGGGGGCCGGCTGAGCAGTTCTTC	CASSQGRLAGGPAEQFF
-	TRBV30	TRBJ2-5	-	TGTGCCTGGAGAGCCCTTTATTACCAAGAGACCCAGTACTTC	CAWRALYYQETQYF
-	TRBV2	TRBJ1-1	-	TGTGCCTTATCGCAGGGAGGGACTGAAGCTTTCTTT	CALSQGGTEAFF
once	TRBV5-1	TRBJ2-1	TRBD2	TGCGCCAGCAGCGCATCTAGCGGGGGGAGCTCCTACAATGAGCAGTTCTTC	CASSASSGGSSYNEQFF
-	TRBV27	TRBJ2-3	-	TGTGCCAGCAGTTTCAACGGGCGAATCACAGATACGCAGTATTTT	CASSFNGRITDTQYF
-	TRBV10-3	TRBJ1-5	-	TGTGCCATCAGTGAGGAGGGCCGGGTCCAGCATTTT	CAISEEGRVQHF
few	TRBV5-1	TRBJ1-3	-	TGCGCCAGCAGCTTGAAGCCTTCTGGAAACACCATATATTTT	CASSLKPSGNTIYF
-	TRBV6-5	TRBJ1-3	-	TGTGCCAGCAGTTTTCGAGGTACTGCGTCTGGAAACACCATATATTTT	CASSFRGTASGNTIYF
-	TRBV14	TRBJ2-7	-	TGTGCCAGCAGCCAAGCGACAGCTTATCCTCCTACGGGTTTTGACTTC	CASSQATAYPPTGFDF
-	TRBV15	TRBJ2-1	-	TGTGCCACCAGCAGAGCGAGTGGGGGCAATGAGCAGTTCTTC	CATSRASGGNEQFF
-	TRBV28	TRBJ1-1	-	TGTGCCAGCATTCCCCGCAGGGTAAATATCGCTGAAGCTTTCTTT	CASIPRRVNIAEAFF
-	TRBV7-2	TRBJ1-2	-	TGTGCCAGCAGCCAATCCCGGGAGGCATATGGCTACACCTTC	CASSQSREAYGYTF
-	TRBV19	TRBJ1-1	TRBD1	TGTGCCAGTAGTCCGCGACAGGGGCCGAACACTGAAGCTTTCTTT	CASSPRQGPNTEAFF